The 23 T cell receptor beta chains presented below share a single source sample, sequenced in a study of T cells in women clearing cervical HPV infection. The repertoire was sequenced with immunoSEQ multiplex PCR; TCRdb's copy has only in-frame clones and lacks some. Found here are 9,000 to 15,000 clones; the top ten clones hold roughly 23%. Input material: blood buffy coat. These receptors were collected from a woman aged 18-70 years with a cervical HPV16 infection that either progressed to CIN3+ or cleared (not recorded which).

With regard to this clone: The read ends 3 residues early relative to the CDR3; the germline J gene fills the gap. The chain recombines TRBV10-1 with TRBJ2-3, with 7 bases fitting TRBD1. The CDR3 runs 14 residues. Trimming at V came to 2 bases and at J to 4 bases, leaving 3 bases not matched to a gene. From germline, CDR1 is WNHNN and CDR2 SYGVQD (reference sequence). This CDR3 is CASSETGEADTQYF. The DNA read from the CDR3 is TGCGCCAGCAGTGAGACAGGGGAAGCAGATACG.

On this clone itself: The read finishes 3 residues shy of the CDR3 end, and the germline J gene is used to complete it. V gene TRBV20-1 combines with J gene TRBJ1-1; 7 bases align to TRBD1. V gave up 3 bases and J gave up 1 base; unmatched junction bases: 8. Germline V gene data show CDR1 as DFQATT and CDR2 as SNEGSKA (reference sequence). The CDR3 extends over 15 amino acids. CDR3 protein: CSARPVTGANTEAFF. Incomplete CDR3 DNA: TGCAGTGCTAGGCCGGTTACAGGGGCGAACACTGAA.

About this clone itself: The read terminates 3 residues ahead of where the CDR3 ends, so the germline J gene completes it. V gene TRBV19 combines with J gene TRBJ1-2; no definite D call. V lost 9 bases, J lost 1 base, and 21 bases lay in between. The CDR3 length is 16 residues. Germline V gene lookup returns CDR1 LNHDA and CDR2 SQIVND (reference sequence). The sequenced CDR3 bases are TGTGCCAGCACCCCCCGCTTGGCACAAGTTAACTATGGC. It codes for CASTPRLAQVNYG. The entire CDR3 protein is CASTPRLAQVNYGYTF.

Comment on this clone: The sequence runs out 3 residues before the end of the CDR3; the remainder is reconstructed from the germline J gene. Additional DNA sequences in this sample encode the identical CDR3. The rearrangement joins TRBV5-1 to TRBJ2-3, with TRBD2 matching 7 bases. Germline loops: CDR1 SGHRS, CDR2 YFSETQ. Germline trimming cut 9 bases from V and 1 base from J; bases unmatched to any gene: 11. This CDR3 is built from 15 residues. The covered CDR3 bases are TGCGCCACCAAGGTCGGGGCGGGGGGCACAGATACG. This translates into CATKVGAGGTDT. The entire CDR3 protein reads CATKVGAGGTDTQYF.

As to this clone: Read sequence stops 3 residues before the CDR3 end, and the germline J gene provides the missing end. The V call is TRBV7-9, the J call TRBJ2-7, with D perhaps matching TRBD1 (7 bases). V lost 1 base, J lost 2 bases, and 12 bases lay in between. The CDR3 is 15 residues long. Looked up from germline, CDR1 is SEHNR and CDR2 is FQNEAQ (reference sequence). The CDR3 sequence: CASSLGRGLTYEQYF. The part of the CDR3 DNA that was read is TGTGCCAGCAGCTTAGGGAGGGGGCTAACCTACGAG. Looking up the rest from reference TRBV7-9 and TRBJ2-7 gives the full variable domain: DTGVSQNPRHKITKRGQNVTFRCDPISEHNRLYWYRQTLGQGPEFLTYFQNEAQLEKSRLLSDRFSAERPKGSFSTLEIQRTEQGDSAMYLCASSLGRGLTYEQYFGPGTRLTVT.

CDR3 DNA (partial): TGCAGTGCTAGGAGAAGCTCCTATAATTCACCA. Its protein is CSARRSSYNSP. The whole CDR3 protein reads CSARRSSYNSPLFF. V gene TRBV20-1 combines with J gene TRBJ1-4, with no clear D. The read finishes 3 residues shy of the CDR3 end, and the germline J gene is used to complete it. The length of the CDR3 is 14 residues. Germline V gene data show CDR1 as DFQATT and CDR2 as SNEGSKA (reference sequence).

Concerning this clone itself: The read ends 3 residues shy of where the CDR3 ends; the end is completed using the germline J gene. The rearrangement uses TRBV2 and TRBJ2-7; no clear D. V was cut by 8 bases and J by 4 bases, with 18 bases left in between. Germline CDR1 is SNHLY and CDR2 is FYNNEI. The CDR3 sequence is 14 residues long. CDR3 amino acids: CASRRALGLYEQYF. CDR3 DNA (partial): TGTGCCAGCCGTAGGGCCCTCGGCCTATACGAG.

Notes on this clone: The read terminates 3 residues ahead of where the CDR3 ends, so the germline J gene completes it. The gene calls are TRBV2 and TRBJ1-4; D is possibly TRBD1 (5 bases). This CDR3 contains 15 residues. CDR1 and CDR2 (germline): SNHLY, FYNNEI. The V end lost 7 bases, the J end lost 1 base, and 13 bases lay between the germline ends. Incomplete CDR3 DNA: TGTGCCAGCACCTCGAACAGGAGAACTAATGAAAAA. It is translated as CASTSNRRTNEK. The whole CDR3 reads CASTSNRRTNEKLFF.

As for this clone: Sequencing ends 3 residues short of the CDR3 end; the germline J gene provides the rest. The chain carries TRBV18 and TRBJ2-1, with 9 bases identical to TRBD1. The ends lost 4 bases at V and 3 bases at J; junction bases unmatched: 7. Germline assignment: CDR1 KGHSH and CDR2 LQKENI. The CDR3 length is 16 residues. The CDR3 DNA, read in part, is TGTGCCAGCTCACAGGGACAGGGTCCCAACTACAATGAG. This translates into CASSQGQGPNYNE. The CDR3, in full, reads CASSQGQGPNYNEQFF.

Regarding this clone: The read is 3 residues too short to cover the CDR3 end, so that end is filled in from the germline J gene. J is TRBJ1-1 and V is TRBV5-1, with TRBD1 identical over 8 bases. With 2 bases clipped from V and 0 bases from J, the junction kept 15 bases outside the gene matches. Germline V gene lookup returns CDR1 SGHRS and CDR2 YFSETQ. The CDR3 is made up of 19 amino acids. This CDR3 is CASSFTGQGGYSMNTEAFF. The sequenced CDR3 bases are TGCGCCAGCAGCTTCACCGGACAGGGAGGTTATTCGATGAACACTGAA.

As concerns this clone: Read coverage stops 3 residues before the CDR3 terminus; the germline J gene supplies the remainder. The chain combines TRBV4-2 with TRBJ1-6, with TRBD1 matching over 7 bases. CDR1 and CDR2 from the germline V gene are LGHNA and YNFKEQ. The CDR3 spans 15 residues. Losses at the gene ends were 1 base for V and 6 bases for J; bases not matched to a gene: 3. The CDR3 DNA, read in part, is TGTGCCAGCAGCCAAGTTCACAGGGGTAATTCACCC. It encodes CASSQVHRGNSP. The whole CDR3 sequence is CASSQVHRGNSPLHF.

Points on this clone: The read finishes 3 residues shy of the CDR3 end, and the germline J gene is used to complete it. The V and J genes are TRBV5-6 and TRBJ2-7; 9 nucleotides line up with TRBD1. Germline CDR1 SGHDT, CDR2 YYEEEE. The CDR3 totals 14 residues. The trim removed 5 bases at V and 4 bases at J, leaving 7 bases unmatched. The CDR3 region is CASSQGQGAYEQYF. Partial CDR3 DNA: TGTGCCAGCAGTCAGGGACAGGGTGCGTACGAG.

Comment on this clone: The CDR3 is cut off 3 residues early in the read; its end comes from the germline J gene. The V call is TRBV5-1, the J call TRBJ2-7; TRBD1 matches 7 bases. CDR3 size: 15 residues. V gave up 4 bases and J gave up 2 bases; unmatched junction bases: 9. Germline CDR1 reads SGHRS; CDR2 reads YFSETQ. CDR3: CASSQGTAIAYEQYF. The sequenced part of the CDR3 DNA is TGCGCCAGCAGCCAGGGGACAGCCATCGCCTACGAG.

Regarding this clone: The read ends 3 residues before the CDR3 terminus; that terminus is restored from the germline J gene. This chain connects TRBV27 to TRBJ2-7; D gene uncertain. CDR1 MNHEY and CDR2 SMNVEV come from the germline V gene (reference sequence). Trimming cost V 5 bases and J 0 bases, with 11 bases left between them. The CDR3 runs 14 residues. The CDR3 region is CASSPYQSSYEQYF. CDR3 bases read: TGTGCCAGCAGTCCCTACCAAAGCTCCTACGAG.

Points on this clone: The read comes to an end 3 residues before the CDR3 does, leaving the germline J gene to fill in the end. This rearrangement joins TRBV20-1 to TRBJ1-3, with 7 bases that match TRBD1. This CDR3 contains 15 residues. CDR1 and CDR2 from the germline V gene are DFQATT and SNEGSKA (reference sequence). V shed 5 bases, J shed 4 bases, and the junction held 11 bases outside the gene matches. CDR3 DNA (partial): TGCAGTGCTCCTACAGGGGCACCGGGGGGAAACACC. Amino acids: CSAPTGAPGGNT. The complete CDR3 reads CSAPTGAPGGNTIYF.

Turning to this clone: The read ends 3 residues early relative to the CDR3; the germline J gene fills the gap. The rearrangement links TRBV28 to TRBJ2-7; D possibly corresponds to TRBD1 (7 bases). V lost 3 bases and J lost 6, with 15 bases in between. The CDR3 loop spans 14 amino acids. Germline CDR1 is MDHEN and CDR2 is SYDVKM. The CDR3: CASSFHRGGSEQYF. The covered CDR3 bases are TGTGCCAGCAGTTTCCACAGGGGAGGCTCCGAG.

The chain's CDR3 is CASSAGYYTEAFF. The part of the CDR3 DNA that was read is TGTGCCAGCAGCGCAGGGTATTACACTGAA. The chain combines TRBV5-6 with TRBJ1-1; possible D gene TRBD1, 5 bases. The CDR3 end lies 3 residues beyond the end of the read and is filled in from the germline J gene. This CDR3 comprises 13 residues. CDR1 is SGHDT, CDR2 YYEEEE, per germline. V lost 4 bases and J lost 3, with 10 bases in between.

Details on this clone: The sequence runs out 3 residues before the end of the CDR3; the remainder is reconstructed from the germline J gene. This chain links TRBV7-6 with TRBJ2-7, with 7 nucleotides matching TRBD2. Trimming removed 6 bases from V and 1 base from J; junction bases left unmatched: 6. CDR1 SGHVS and CDR2 FNYEAQ come from the germline V gene. There are 14 residues in the CDR3. The covered CDR3 bases are TGTGCCAGCAGTCTGGGCGGGGGTTCCTACGAG. Its protein is CASSLGGGSYE. The entire CDR3 protein is CASSLGGGSYEQYF.

As to this clone: The read terminates 3 residues before the CDR3 end, so the remaining end is supplied by the germline J gene. V gene TRBV5-1 combines with J gene TRBJ2-5; the D gene is possibly TRBD2 (6 bases). Trimming removed 0 bases from V and 4 bases from J, with 31 bases in between. This CDR3 spans 21 amino acids. Germline CDR1 is SGHRS and CDR2 is YFSETQ. The CDR3: CASSLVREVLLADGMIETQYF. CDR3 DNA (partial): TGCGCCAGCAGCTTGGTCAGGGAGGTTCTTTTGGCAGACGGTATGATAGAGACC.

As regards this clone: The read ends 3 residues shy of where the CDR3 ends; the end is completed using the germline J gene. This rearrangement joins TRBV27 to TRBJ1-4, with D uncertain. Germline values: CDR1 MNHEY, CDR2 SMNVEV (reference sequence). The CDR3 contains 14 residues. V lost 6 bases and J 7 bases, leaving 15 bases between the germline ends. The sequenced part of the CDR3 DNA is TGTGCCAGCAGGCCTACCTCCACGGGTGAAAAA. This translates into CASRPTSTGEK. The entire CDR3 protein is CASRPTSTGEKLFF.

On this clone: The read ends 3 residues before the CDR3 terminus; that terminus is restored from the germline J gene. The rearrangement links TRBV2 to TRBJ1-4, with 7 bases that match TRBD1. This CDR3 is 15 amino acids long. V lost 3 bases, J lost 8 bases, and 9 bases stayed unmatched. Germline V lookup: CDR1 SNHLY, CDR2 FYNNEI. CDR3 DNA, as far as it was read: TGTGCCAGCAGTGAGGCGACAGGGCTGAACGAAAAA. Its translation: CASSEATGLNEK. The entire CDR3 is CASSEATGLNEKLFF.

In the case of this clone: The CDR3 goes on 3 residues after the read ends, and that part is filled in from the germline J gene. The chain is built from TRBV29-1 and TRBJ1-2; 9 bases map to TRBD1. The CDR3 loop spans 13 amino acids. Germline assignment: CDR1 SQVTM and CDR2 ANQGSEA. The junction had 5 bases not matched to a gene; V was cut back by 7 bases and J by 2 bases. The covered CDR3 bases are TGCAGCGGACGGACAGGGGCGAACTATGGC. It specifies CSGRTGANYG. The whole CDR3 is CSGRTGANYGYTF.

Notes on this clone: The CDR3 end is not reached by the read, which stops 3 residues before it; the germline J gene fills it in. The rearrangement links TRBV19 to TRBJ2-3; possible D gene TRBD2, 5 bases. From germline, CDR1 is LNHDA and CDR2 SQIVND (reference sequence). Trimming pared 3 bases from V and 2 bases from J, leaving 15 bases between. The CDR3 has 16 amino acids. The DNA read from the CDR3 is TGTGCCAGTAGTATCGGGGTTCAGCTTTCCACAGATACG. This translates into CASSIGVQLSTDT. The CDR3 in its entirety is CASSIGVQLSTDTQYF.